This T cell receptor beta chain was sequenced during a study of T cells in Graves' hyperthyroidism and ophthalmopathy. Study at large: Peripheral blood was secured at the point of initial diagnosis, before any treatment.

CDR3 length: 14 residues. V dropped 10 bases and J dropped 7; count of bases not matched to a gene: 11. From germline, CDR1 is MNHEY and CDR2 SVGEGT. In its sample, this clonotype was seen a few times. Amplification of TCR beta CDR3 regions used RNA as the template. TCR CDR3 underwent first-round RT-PCR with the HTBI primer set. TCRdb ran MiXCR on the multiplex PCR reads and lists one entry per CDR3 protein. In the table there are fewer than 750,000 distinct CDR3 sequences, under 15% of which are singletons. Material: blood. This receptor was identified in a woman in her forties with Graves' ophthalmopathy. This chain connects TRBV6-2 or TRBV6-3 to TRBJ1-5, with 9 positions matching TRBD1. The CDR3 loop is CATRTGGKGQPQHF. CDR3 coding DNA: TGTGCCACCCGTACAGGGGGCAAAGGACAGCCCCAGCATTTT.